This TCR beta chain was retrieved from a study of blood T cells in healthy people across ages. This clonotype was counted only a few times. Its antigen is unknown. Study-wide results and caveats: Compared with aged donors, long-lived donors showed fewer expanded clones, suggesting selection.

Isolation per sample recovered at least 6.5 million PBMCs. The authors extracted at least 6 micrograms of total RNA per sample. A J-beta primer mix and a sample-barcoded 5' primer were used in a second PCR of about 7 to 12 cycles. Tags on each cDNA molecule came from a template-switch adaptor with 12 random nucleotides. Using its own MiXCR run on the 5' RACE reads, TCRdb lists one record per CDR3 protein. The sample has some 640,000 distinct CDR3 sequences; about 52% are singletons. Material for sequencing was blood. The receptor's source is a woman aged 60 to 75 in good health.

This chain's CDR3 is CASSPNRIEQYF. In nucleotides, the CDR3 is TGTGCCAGCAGTCCAAACCGGATCGAGCAGTACTTC. This chain connects TRBV27 to TRBJ2-5; D call uncertain. The DNA end is more similar to TRBJ2-7, so the J call may be wrong. Germline assignment: CDR1 MNHEY and CDR2 SMNVEV (reference sequence). The CDR3 is 12 residues long.